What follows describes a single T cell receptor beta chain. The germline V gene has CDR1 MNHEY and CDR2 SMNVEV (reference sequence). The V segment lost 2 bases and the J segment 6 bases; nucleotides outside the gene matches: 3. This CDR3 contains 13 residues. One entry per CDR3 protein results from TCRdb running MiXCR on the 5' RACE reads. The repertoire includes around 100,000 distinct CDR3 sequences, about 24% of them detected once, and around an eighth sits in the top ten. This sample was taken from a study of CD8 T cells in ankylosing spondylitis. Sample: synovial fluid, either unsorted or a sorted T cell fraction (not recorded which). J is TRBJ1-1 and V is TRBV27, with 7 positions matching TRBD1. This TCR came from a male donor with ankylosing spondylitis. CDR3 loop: CASSLADRAEAFF. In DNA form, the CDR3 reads TGTGCCAGCAGTTTAGCCGACAGGGCTGAAGCTTTCTTT.